Below, 13 T cell receptor beta chains from the same sample are listed, as sequenced in a study of blood T cell repertoires in COVID-19. Data came from immunoSEQ multiplex PCR; TCRdb stores just in-frame clones and leaves some out. The table shows about 210,000 clones, with roughly 84% occurring only once. The sequenced sample consisted of peripheral blood. The receptors were gathered from a man aged 35-49 years who had recovered from COVID-19.

The chain has TRBV14 and TRBJ1-4, with TRBD1 identical over 7 bases. Germline loops: CDR1 SGHDN, CDR2 FVKESK. The CDR3 totals 15 residues. V was clipped by 6 bases and J by 7 bases; unmatched bases: 11. CDR3 coding DNA: TGTGCCAGCAGTGAAAGAGGGGGCGCGGGTGAAAAACTGTTTTTT. This translates into CASSERGGAGEKLFF.

This chain joins TRBV5-1 and TRBJ2-1, with 8 bases matching TRBD2. The CDR3 spans 15 residues. Germline lookup yields CDR1 SGHRS and CDR2 YFSETQ. V lost 0 bases, J lost 6 bases, and 5 bases stayed unmatched. The CDR3 sequence: CASSLVAGSTNEQFF. In DNA, the CDR3 is TGCGCCAGCAGCTTGGTAGCGGGATCCACCAATGAGCAGTTCTTC.

This clone was seen once. V is TRBV4-3 and J is TRBJ1-2, with D tentatively TRBD1 (6 bases). Trimming removed 1 base from V and 8 bases from J, with 11 bases in between. This CDR3 spans 13 amino acids. The germline V gene encodes CDR1 LGHNA and CDR2 YSLEER. The CDR3 is CASSQVQGMGYTF. In DNA form, the CDR3 reads TGCGCCAGCAGCCAAGTACAGGGTATGGGCTACACCTTC.

J is TRBJ2-5 and V is TRBV7-8, with 13 bases identical to TRBD2. Germline trimming cut 7 bases from V and 1 base from J; bases unmatched to any gene: 6. CDR1 SGHVS and CDR2 FQNEAQ come from the germline V gene. This CDR3 spans 16 amino acids. This CDR3 reads CASTLLAGGRQETQYF. CDR3 in DNA: TGTGCCAGCACCCTACTAGCGGGGGGGCGCCAAGAGACCCAGTACTTC.

The chain links TRBV27 to TRBJ1-3; the D is unclear. The CDR3 is 14 amino acids. CDR1 and CDR2 (germline): MNHEY, SMNVEV (reference sequence). Trimming took 6 bases from V and 0 from J, leaving 9 bases between them. CDR3 region: CASRPGISGNTIYF. In DNA form, the CDR3 reads TGTGCCAGCAGACCAGGAATCTCTGGAAACACCATATATTTT.

The chain combines TRBV14 with TRBJ2-2, with 7 positions matching TRBD1. Germline assignment: CDR1 SGHDN and CDR2 FVKESK. The V and J ends lost 3 bases and 6 bases, in that order; junction bases with no gene match: 4. This CDR3 region has 14 residues. CDR3 region: CASSHQTGAGELFF. Written as DNA, the CDR3 is TGTGCCAGCAGCCATCAAACAGGGGCCGGGGAGCTGTTTTTT.

This clone was seen only a few times. The DNA for the CDR3 is TGTGCCAGTAGTATTAAGCCGGGGAGGAACACTGAAGCTTTCTTT. Protein sequence: CASSIKPGRNTEAFF. This chain joins TRBV19 and TRBJ1-1; D remains unclear. Germline V gives CDR1 LNHDA, CDR2 SQIVND (reference sequence). V was clipped by 3 bases and J by 1 base, with 12 bases between them. This CDR3 spans 15 amino acids. The whole variable domain, filled in from reference TRBV19 and TRBJ1-1, reads DGGITQSPKYLFRKEGQNVTLSCEQNLNHDAMYWYRQDPGQGLRLIYYSQIVNDFQKGDIAEGYSVSREKKESFPLTVTSAQKNPTAFYLCASSIKPGRNTEAFFGQGTRLTVV.

This clone was seen only once. The gene calls are TRBV4-2 and TRBJ1-2; maybe TRBD1 (6 bases). V was cut by 2 bases and J by 4 bases, with 14 bases left in between. CDR3 length equals 15 residues. Germline-derived CDR1 and CDR2 are LGHNA and YNFKEQ. As DNA, the CDR3 is TGTGCCAGCAGCCAACCCGGGACACCTCTCTATGGCTACACCTTC. It translates to CASSQPGTPLYGYTF.

Here the CDR3 reads CASSSGTGPSNYGYTF. The CDR3, as DNA: TGTGCCAGCTCATCCGGGACAGGGCCGTCTAACTATGGCTACACCTTC. V gene TRBV18 combines with J gene TRBJ1-2; 9 bases fit TRBD1. CDR1 and CDR2 from the germline V gene are KGHSH and LQKENI. The CDR3 extends over 16 amino acids. Trimming cost V 5 bases and J 0 bases; bases outside gene matches: 7. Supplemented by reference TRBV18 and TRBJ1-2, the full variable domain reads NAGVMQNPRHLVRRRGQEARLRCSPMKGHSHVYWYRQLPEEGLKFMVYLQKENIIDESGMPKERFSAEFPKEGPSILRIQQVVRGDSAAYFCASSSGTGPSNYGYTFGSGTRLTVV.

The CDR3 region is CASSPGLAGSYEQYF. The DNA for the CDR3 is TGTGCCAGCAGCCCAGGACTAGCGGGATCCTACGAGCAGTACTTC. This chain uses TRBV13 with TRBJ2-7; 12 bases agree with TRBD2. This CDR3 has 15 residues. The V gene's germline CDR1 is PRHDT and CDR2 FYEKMQ (reference sequence). The V gene end was trimmed by 5 bases and the J gene end by 1 base; junction bases not matched to a gene: 3.

The chain is built from TRBV11-3 and TRBJ2-7; 10 bases are shared with TRBD1. Germline V gene sequence: CDR1 SGHNT, CDR2 YENEEA. The CDR3 runs to 16 residues. Trimming at V came to 5 bases and at J to 5 bases, leaving 12 bases not matched to a gene. The CDR3 sequence: CASSPMTGQGVDEQYF. The DNA of the CDR3 is TGTGCCAGCAGCCCCATGACTGGACAGGGGGTCGACGAGCAGTACTTC.

The chain couples TRBV18 to TRBJ1-2; D possibly corresponds to TRBD1 (5 bases). Germline V gives CDR1 KGHSH, CDR2 LQKENI. The V gene lost 4 bases and the J gene lost 8 bases, with 20 bases spanning the gap. CDR3 length equals 15 residues. CDR3: CASSHDAGPGEGYTF. DNA of the CDR3: TGTGCCAGCTCACATGATGCGGGGCCCGGGGAGGGCTACACCTTC. The full variable domain, its missing parts supplied by reference TRBV18 and TRBJ1-2, is NAGVMQNPRHLVRRRGQEARLRCSPMKGHSHVYWYRQLPEEGLKFMVYLQKENIIDESGMPKERFSAEFPKEGPSILRIQQVVRGDSAAYFCASSHDAGPGEGYTFGSGTRLTVV.

This sequence joins TRBV18 and TRBJ2-1; 8 positions agree with TRBD2. CDR3 size: 15 residues. Trimming at V came to 5 bases and at J to 4 bases, leaving 7 bases not matched to a gene. In germline, CDR1 is KGHSH, CDR2 LQKENI. The chain's CDR3 is CASSSIAGSYNEQFF. The CDR3 DNA follows: TGTGCCAGCTCATCTATAGCGGGATCATACAATGAGCAGTTCTTC.